The clone carrying this TCR beta chain was detected ten times or more. The target antigen is unknown. The investigators made TCR beta cDNA from 500 ng total RNA, using a constant-region primer. Slightly modified ARM-PCR, run as three nested multiplex PCR rounds, produced the TCR beta libraries. Both of the initial two PCR rounds ran for 10 cycles and employed TRBV1-TRBV30 forward primers alongside a C-beta reverse primer. TCRdb ran MiXCR on the multiplex PCR reads and lists one entry per CDR3 protein. The sample contains some 200,000 distinct CDR3 sequences, about 65% of which appear only once. The data are from a study of tumor-infiltrating lymphocytes in primary liver carcinoma. Whole-study context: Each of the samples returned roughly 3.65 to 8 million productive TCRbeta reads (a yield similar across tissue types). The study, taken as a whole, reports: With p = 0.039, the top-250-clone fraction in tumors significantly exceeded that in blood.

Out of unsorted whole blood came the blood RNA, and germline DNA was extracted as well. In advance of surgery, roughly 4.4 milliliters of peripheral blood were collected. V trimming: 3 bases; J trimming: 5 bases; junction bases outside the gene matches: 8. Germline lookup yields CDR1 SGHNT and CDR2 YYREEE (reference sequence). The CDR3 loop spans 15 amino acids. This TCR was recovered from a woman aged 60 to 75 with primary liver carcinoma and hepatitis B virus infection. The rearrangement links TRBV5-4 to TRBJ2-5, with 9 bases fitting TRBD1. Sequenced material: peripheral blood. CDR3 bases: TGTGCCAGCAGCTCGGCGTTCGACAGGGGGGAGACCCAGTACTTC. This translates into CASSSAFDRGETQYF. The whole variable domain, filled in from reference TRBV5-4 and TRBJ2-5, reads ETGVTQSPTHLIKTRGQQVTLRCSSQSGHNTVSWYQQALGQGPQFIFQYYREEENGRGNFPPRFSGLQFPNYSSELNVNALELDDSALYLCASSSAFDRGETQYFGPGTRLLVL.